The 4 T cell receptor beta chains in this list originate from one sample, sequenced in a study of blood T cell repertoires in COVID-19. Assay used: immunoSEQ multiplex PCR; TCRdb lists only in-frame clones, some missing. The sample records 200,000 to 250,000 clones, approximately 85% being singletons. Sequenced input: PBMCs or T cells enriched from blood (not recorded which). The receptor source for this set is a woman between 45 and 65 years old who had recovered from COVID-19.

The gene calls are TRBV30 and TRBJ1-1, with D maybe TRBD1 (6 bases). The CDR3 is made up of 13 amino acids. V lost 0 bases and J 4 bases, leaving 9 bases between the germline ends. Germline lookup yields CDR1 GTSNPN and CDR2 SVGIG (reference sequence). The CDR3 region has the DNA TGTGCCTGGAGTGTCTTACAGGGCACTGAAGCTTTCTTT. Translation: CAWSVLQGTEAFF.

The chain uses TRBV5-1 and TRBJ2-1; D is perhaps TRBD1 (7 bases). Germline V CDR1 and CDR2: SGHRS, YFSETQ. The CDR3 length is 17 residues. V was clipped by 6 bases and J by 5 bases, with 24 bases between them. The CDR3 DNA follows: TGCGCCAGCACCTCCAACAGGGGAGGCTATTCCGACAATGAGCAGTTCTTC. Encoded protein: CASTSNRGGYSDNEQFF.

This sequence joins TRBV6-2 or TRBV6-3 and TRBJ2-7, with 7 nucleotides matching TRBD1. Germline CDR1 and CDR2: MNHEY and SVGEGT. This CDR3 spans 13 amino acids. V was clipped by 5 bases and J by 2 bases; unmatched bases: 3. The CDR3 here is CASSGTVPYEQYF. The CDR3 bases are TGTGCCAGCAGTGGGACAGTTCCCTACGAGCAGTACTTC.

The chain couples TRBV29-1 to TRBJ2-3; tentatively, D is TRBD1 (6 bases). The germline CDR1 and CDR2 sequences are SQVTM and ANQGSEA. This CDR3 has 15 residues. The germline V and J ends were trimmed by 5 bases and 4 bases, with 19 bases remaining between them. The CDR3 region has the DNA TGCAGCGTTAAGGGACACCCACGAGGGCCAGATACGCAGTATTTT. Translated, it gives CSVKGHPRGPDTQYF.